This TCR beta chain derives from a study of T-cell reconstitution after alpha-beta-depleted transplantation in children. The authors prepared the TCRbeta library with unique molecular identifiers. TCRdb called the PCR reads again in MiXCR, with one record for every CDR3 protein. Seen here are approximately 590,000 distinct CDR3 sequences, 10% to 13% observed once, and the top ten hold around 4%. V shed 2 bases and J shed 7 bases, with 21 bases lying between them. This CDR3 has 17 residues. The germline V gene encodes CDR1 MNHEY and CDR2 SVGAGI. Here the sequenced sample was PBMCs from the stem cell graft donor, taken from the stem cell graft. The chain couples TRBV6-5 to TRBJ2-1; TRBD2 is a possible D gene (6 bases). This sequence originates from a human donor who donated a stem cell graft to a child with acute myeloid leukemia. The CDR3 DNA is TGTGCCAGCAGTTACAGGGGTGGTGCGGGAATGGGGAATGAGCAGTTCTTC. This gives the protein CASSYRGGAGMGNEQFF.